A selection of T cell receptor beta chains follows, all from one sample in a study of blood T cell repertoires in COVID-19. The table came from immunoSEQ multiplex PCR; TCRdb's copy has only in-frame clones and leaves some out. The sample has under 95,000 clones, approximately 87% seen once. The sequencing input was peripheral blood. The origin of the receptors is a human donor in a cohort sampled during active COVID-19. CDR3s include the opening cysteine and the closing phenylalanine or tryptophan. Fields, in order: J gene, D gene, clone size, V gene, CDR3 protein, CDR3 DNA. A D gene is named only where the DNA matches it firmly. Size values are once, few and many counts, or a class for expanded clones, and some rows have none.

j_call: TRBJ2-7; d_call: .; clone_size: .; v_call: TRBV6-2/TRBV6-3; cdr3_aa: CASSYSMGQTYSYEQYF; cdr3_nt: TGTGCCAGCAGTTACTCGATGGGGCAGACGTACTCCTACGAGCAGTACTTC
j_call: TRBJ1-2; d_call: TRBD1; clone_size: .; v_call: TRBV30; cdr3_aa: CAWRIQGAFNYGYTF; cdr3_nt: TGTGCCTGGAGGATCCAGGGGGCGTTTAACTATGGCTACACCTTC
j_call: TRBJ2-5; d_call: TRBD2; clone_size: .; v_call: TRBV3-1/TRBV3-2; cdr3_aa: CASTPSGVRFGETQYF; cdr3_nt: TGTGCCAGCACCCCGAGCGGGGTCCGCTTCGGGGAGACCCAGTACTTC
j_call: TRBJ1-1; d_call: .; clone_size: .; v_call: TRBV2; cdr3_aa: CASSSEAAAFF; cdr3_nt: TGTGCCAGCAGTTCGGAGGCAGCAGCTTTCTTT
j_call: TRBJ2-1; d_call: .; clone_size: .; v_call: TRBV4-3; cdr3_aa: CASSQDWALGGFLTSYNEQFF; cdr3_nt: TGCGCCAGCAGCCAAGATTGGGCTTTGGGGGGTTTCCTTACGTCCTACAATGAGCAGTTCTTC
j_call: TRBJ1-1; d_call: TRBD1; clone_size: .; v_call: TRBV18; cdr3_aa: CASSPGTGDTEAFF; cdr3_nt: TGTGCCAGCTCACCGGGGACAGGGGACACTGAAGCTTTCTTT
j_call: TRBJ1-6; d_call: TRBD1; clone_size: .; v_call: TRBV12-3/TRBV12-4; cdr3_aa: CASRSDRGSPLHF; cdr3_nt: TGTGCCAGCAGATCTGACAGGGGTTCACCCCTCCACTTT
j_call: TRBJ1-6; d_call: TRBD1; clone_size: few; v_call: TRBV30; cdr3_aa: CAWSKGGDSPLHF; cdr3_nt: TGTGCCTGGAGTAAAGGGGGCGATTCACCCCTCCACTTT
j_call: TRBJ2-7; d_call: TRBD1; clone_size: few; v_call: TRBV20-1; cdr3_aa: CSASVDRVQDEQYF; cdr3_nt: TGCAGTGCTAGTGTCGACAGGGTTCAGGACGAGCAGTACTTC
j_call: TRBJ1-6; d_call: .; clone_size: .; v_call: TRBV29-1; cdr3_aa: CSVGRDRNSPLHF; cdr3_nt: TGCAGCGTTGGGAGGGACCGTAATTCACCCCTCCACTTT
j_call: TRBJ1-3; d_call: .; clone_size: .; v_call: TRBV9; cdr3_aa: CASSVGGEVGNTIYF; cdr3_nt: TGTGCCAGCAGCGTAGGGGGCGAGGTTGGAAACACCATATATTTT
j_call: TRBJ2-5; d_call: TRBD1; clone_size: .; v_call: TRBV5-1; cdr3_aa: CASSHPGQGEETQYF; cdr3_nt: TGCGCCAGCAGCCATCCGGGACAGGGAGAGGAGACCCAGTACTTC
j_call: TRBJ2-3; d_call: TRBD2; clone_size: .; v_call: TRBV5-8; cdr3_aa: CASSLAVAGADTQYF; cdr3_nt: TGTGCCAGCAGCTTGGCGGTAGCGGGAGCAGATACGCAGTATTTT
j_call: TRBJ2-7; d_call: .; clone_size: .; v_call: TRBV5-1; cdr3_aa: CASSLAEGAYEQYF; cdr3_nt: TGCGCCAGCAGCTTGGCGGAGGGAGCCTACGAGCAGTACTTC
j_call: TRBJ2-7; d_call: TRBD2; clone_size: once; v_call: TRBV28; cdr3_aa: CASPPLAGGPYEQYF; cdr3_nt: TGTGCCAGCCCCCCGCTAGCGGGAGGTCCCTACGAGCAGTACTTC
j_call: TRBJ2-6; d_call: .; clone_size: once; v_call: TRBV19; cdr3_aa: CASSIPTVSVSGANVLTF; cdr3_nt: TGTGCCAGTAGTATACCGACAGTGTCTGTCTCTGGGGCCAACGTCCTGACTTTC
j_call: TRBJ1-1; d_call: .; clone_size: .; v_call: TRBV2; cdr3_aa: CASSEGLLNTEAFF; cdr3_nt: TGTGCCAGCAGTGAAGGACTCCTGAACACTGAAGCTTTCTTT
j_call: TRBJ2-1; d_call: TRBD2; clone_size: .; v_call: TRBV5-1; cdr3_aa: CASSLPTSGRNEQFF; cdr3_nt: TGCGCCAGCAGCCTACCGACTAGCGGGCGGAATGAGCAGTTCTTC
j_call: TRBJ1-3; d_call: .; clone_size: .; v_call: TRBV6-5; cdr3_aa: CASSRGANSGNTIYF; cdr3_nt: TGTGCCAGCAGTAGGGGTGCCAACTCTGGAAACACCATATATTTT
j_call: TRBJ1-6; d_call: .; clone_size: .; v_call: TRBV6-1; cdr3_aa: CASSELGALALHF; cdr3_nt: TGTGCCAGCAGTGAATTAGGGGCTTTGGCCCTCCACTTT
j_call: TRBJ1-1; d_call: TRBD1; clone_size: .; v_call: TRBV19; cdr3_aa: CASSIWGTGGLNTEAFF; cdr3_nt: TGTGCCAGTAGTATCTGGGGGACAGGGGGATTGAACACTGAAGCTTTCTTT
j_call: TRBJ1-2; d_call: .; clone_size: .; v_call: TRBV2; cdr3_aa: CASSEVRGGYTF; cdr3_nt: TGTGCCAGCAGTGAAGTACGTGGCGGCTACACCTTC
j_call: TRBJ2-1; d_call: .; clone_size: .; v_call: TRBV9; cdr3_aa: CASSPGYSYNEQFF; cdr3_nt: TGTGCCAGCAGCCCCGGTTACTCCTACAATGAGCAGTTCTTC
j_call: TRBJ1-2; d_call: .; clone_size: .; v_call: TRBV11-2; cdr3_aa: CASSLSGNYGYTF; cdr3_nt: TGTGCCAGCAGCTTATCAGGAAACTATGGCTACACCTTC
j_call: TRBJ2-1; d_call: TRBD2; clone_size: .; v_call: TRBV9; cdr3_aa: CASSVSGGTYNEQFF; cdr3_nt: TGTGCCAGCAGCGTTAGCGGGGGTACCTACAATGAGCAGTTCTTC
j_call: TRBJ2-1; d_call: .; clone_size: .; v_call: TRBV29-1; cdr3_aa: CSAMVSSYNEQFF; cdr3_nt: TGCAGCGCCATGGTCAGCTCCTACAATGAGCAGTTCTTC
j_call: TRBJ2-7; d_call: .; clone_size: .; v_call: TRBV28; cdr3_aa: CASTIFGGAGTYF; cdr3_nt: TGTGCCAGCACCATATTTGGGGGGGCCGGCACGTACTTC
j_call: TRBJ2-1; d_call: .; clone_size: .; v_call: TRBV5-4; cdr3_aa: CASSSRQDNEQFF; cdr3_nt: TGTGCCAGCAGTTCTCGACAGGACAATGAGCAGTTCTTC
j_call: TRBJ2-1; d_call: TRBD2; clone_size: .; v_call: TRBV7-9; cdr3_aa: CASSLAHGLAEGDEQFF; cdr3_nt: TGTGCCAGCAGCTTAGCGCATGGACTAGCGGAAGGCGATGAGCAGTTCTTC
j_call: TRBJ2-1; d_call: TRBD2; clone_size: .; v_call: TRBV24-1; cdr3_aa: CATSDFGGVGTYNEQFF; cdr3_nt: TGTGCCACCAGTGATTTCGGGGGGGTAGGAACCTACAATGAGCAGTTCTTC
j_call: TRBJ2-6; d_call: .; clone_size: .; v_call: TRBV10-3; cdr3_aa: CAISAPSGAGGANVLTF; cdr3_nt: TGTGCCATCAGTGCTCCCAGTGGGGCTGGTGGGGCCAACGTCCTGACTTTC